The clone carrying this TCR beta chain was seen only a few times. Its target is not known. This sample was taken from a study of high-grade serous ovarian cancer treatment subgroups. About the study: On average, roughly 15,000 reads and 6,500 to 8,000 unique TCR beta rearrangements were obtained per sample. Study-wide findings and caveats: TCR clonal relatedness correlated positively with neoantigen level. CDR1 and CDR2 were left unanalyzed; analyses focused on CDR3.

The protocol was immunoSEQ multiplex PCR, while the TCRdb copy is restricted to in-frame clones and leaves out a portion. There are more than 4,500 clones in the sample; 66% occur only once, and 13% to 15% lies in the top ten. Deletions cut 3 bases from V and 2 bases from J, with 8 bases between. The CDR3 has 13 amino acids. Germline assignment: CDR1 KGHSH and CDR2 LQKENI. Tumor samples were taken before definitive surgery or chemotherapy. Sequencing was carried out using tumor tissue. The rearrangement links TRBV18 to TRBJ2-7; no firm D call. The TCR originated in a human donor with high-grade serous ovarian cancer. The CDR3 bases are TGTGCCAGCTCACCTACGGAAGCCTACGAGCAGTACTTC. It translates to CASSPTEAYEQYF.